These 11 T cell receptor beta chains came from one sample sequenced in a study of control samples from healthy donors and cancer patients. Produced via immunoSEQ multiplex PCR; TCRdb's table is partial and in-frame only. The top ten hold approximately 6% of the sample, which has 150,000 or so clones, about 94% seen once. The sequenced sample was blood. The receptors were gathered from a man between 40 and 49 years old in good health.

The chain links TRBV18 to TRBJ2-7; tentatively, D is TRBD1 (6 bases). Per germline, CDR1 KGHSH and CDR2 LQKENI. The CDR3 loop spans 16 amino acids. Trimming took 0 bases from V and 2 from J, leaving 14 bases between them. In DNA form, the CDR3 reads TGTGCCAGCTCACCACCGGCCGGGACAAAAACCTACGAGCAGTACTTC. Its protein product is CASSPPAGTKTYEQYF. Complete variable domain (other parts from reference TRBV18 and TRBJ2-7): NAGVMQNPRHLVRRRGQEARLRCSPMKGHSHVYWYRQLPEEGLKFMVYLQKENIIDESGMPKERFSAEFPKEGPSILRIQQVVRGDSAAYFCASSPPAGTKTYEQYFGPGTRLTVT.

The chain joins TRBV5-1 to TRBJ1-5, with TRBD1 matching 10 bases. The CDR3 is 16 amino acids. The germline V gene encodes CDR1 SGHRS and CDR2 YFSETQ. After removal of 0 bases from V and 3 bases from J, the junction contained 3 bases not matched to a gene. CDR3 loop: CASSLGGTGANQPQHF. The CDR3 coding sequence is TGCGCCAGCAGCTTGGGTGGGACAGGGGCCAATCAGCCCCAGCATTTT.

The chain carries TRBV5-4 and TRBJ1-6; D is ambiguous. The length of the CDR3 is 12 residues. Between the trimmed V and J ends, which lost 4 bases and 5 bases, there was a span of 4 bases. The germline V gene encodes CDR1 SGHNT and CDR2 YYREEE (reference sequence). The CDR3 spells CASSHDNSPLHF. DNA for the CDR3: TGTGCCAGCAGCCACGATAATTCACCCCTCCACTTT.

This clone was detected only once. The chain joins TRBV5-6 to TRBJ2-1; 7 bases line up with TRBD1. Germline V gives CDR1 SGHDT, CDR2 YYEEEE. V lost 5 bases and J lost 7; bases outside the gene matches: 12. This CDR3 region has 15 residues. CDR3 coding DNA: TGTGCCAGCAGTCCTGGAGACAGGGTATCGAATGAGCAGTTCTTC. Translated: CASSPGDRVSNEQFF.

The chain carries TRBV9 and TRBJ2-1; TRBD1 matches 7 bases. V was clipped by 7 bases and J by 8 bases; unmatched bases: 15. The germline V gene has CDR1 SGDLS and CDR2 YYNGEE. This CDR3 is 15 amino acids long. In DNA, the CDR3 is TGTGCCAGCGCTCCCGGCGCAGGGGGTGGGGATGAGCAGTTCTTC. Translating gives CASAPGAGGGDEQFF.

CDR3 nucleotides: TGTGCCAGCAGTATAGGACAGGTCCACTCACCCCTCCACTTT. Translating it yields CASSIGQVHSPLHF. The J gene is TRBJ1-6, the V gene TRBV6-5, with 7 bases fitting TRBD1. The CDR3 loop spans 14 amino acids. The V and J ends lost 5 bases and 10 bases, in that order; junction bases with no gene match: 8. The germline V gene has CDR1 MNHEY and CDR2 SVGAGI.

CDR3 sequence: CSAPSSGGYTF. DNA of the CDR3: TGCAGTGCCCCGTCCTCGGGTGGCTACACCTTC. This chain links TRBV20-1 with TRBJ1-2, with D unresolved. CDR1 DFQATT and CDR2 SNEGSKA come from the germline V gene (reference sequence). The CDR3 is made up of 11 amino acids. V lost 6 bases and J lost 7, with 12 bases in between.

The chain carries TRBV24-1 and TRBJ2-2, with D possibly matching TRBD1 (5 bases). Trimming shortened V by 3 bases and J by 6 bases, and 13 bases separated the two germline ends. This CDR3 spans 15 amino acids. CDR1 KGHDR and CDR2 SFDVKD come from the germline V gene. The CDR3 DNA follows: TGTGCCACCAGTGATACCGTCAGGGTCCCCGGGGAGCTGTTTTTT. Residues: CATSDTVRVPGELFF.

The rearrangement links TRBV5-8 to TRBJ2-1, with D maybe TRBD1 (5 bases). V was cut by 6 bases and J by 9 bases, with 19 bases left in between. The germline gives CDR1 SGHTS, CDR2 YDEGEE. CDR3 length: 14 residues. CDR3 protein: CASNLLMGRREQFF. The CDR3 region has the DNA TGTGCCAGCAACCTTCTGATGGGGCGTCGTGAGCAGTTCTTC.

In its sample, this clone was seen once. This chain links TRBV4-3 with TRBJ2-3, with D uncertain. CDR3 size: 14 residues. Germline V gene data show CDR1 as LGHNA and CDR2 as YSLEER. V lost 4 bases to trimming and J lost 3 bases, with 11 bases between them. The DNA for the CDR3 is TGCGCCAGCAGCCTAACAAGTCTAACAGATACGCAGTATTTT. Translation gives CASSLTSLTDTQYF.

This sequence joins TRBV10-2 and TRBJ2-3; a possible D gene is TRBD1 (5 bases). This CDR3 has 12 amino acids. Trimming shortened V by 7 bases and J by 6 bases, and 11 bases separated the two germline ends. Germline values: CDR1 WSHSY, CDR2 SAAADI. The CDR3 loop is CASKAAGDTQYF. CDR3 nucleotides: TGCGCCAGCAAAGCCGCAGGGGATACGCAGTATTTT.